This TCR beta chain comes out of a study of T cell responses to AZD1222 COVID-19 vaccine. Notes on the study in general: Repertoire sampling happened only post peak T cell response. Unmutated variant regions are reportedly targeted by nearly half of spike-specific TCRs.

Assay used: immunoSEQ multiplex PCR; TCRdb lists only in-frame clones, some missing. Here the sample spans some 150,000 clones, roughly nine tenths being singletons. With 7 bases removed from V and 1 base from J, the gap between germline ends came to 15 bases. The CDR3 is 14 residues long. Germline V lookup: CDR1 SQVTM, CDR2 ANQGSEA. Points on this clone: Its specificity is unknown.

Pooled together were second doses at about 4 or about 12 weeks. The sequences come from peripheral blood, collected 28 days after the second AZD1222 dose. The chain links TRBV29-1 to TRBJ2-3, with D perhaps being TRBD1 or TRBD2 (5 bases each). This receptor was taken from an adult who received the AZD1222 COVID-19 vaccine. DNA for the CDR3: TGCAGCGGGGCCCCCGGGGCCCGCACAGATACGCAGTATTTT. As protein: CSGAPGARTDTQYF.